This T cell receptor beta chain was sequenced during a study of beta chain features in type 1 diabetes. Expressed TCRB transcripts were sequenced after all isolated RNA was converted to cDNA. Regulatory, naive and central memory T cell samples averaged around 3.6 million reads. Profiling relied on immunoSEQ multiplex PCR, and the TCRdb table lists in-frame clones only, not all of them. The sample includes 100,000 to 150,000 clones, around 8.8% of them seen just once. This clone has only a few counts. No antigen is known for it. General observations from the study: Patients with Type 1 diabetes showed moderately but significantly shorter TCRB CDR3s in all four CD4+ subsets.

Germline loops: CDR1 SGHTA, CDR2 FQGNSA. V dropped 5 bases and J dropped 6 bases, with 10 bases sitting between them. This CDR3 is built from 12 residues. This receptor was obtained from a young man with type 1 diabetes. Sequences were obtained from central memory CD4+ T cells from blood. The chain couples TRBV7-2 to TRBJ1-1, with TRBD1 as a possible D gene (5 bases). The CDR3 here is CASSLDSPEAFF. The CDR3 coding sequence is TGTGCCAGCAGCCTTGACAGTCCTGAAGCTTTCTTT.